This entry lists 8 T cell receptor beta chains sequenced from one sample in a study of PD-L1 blockade in urothelial cancer. Time point of the sample: pretreatment peripheral blood. Some clones are missing from TCRdb's copy, which holds only in-frame ones; the method was immunoSEQ multiplex PCR. The sample consists of 100,000 to 150,000 clones, about 88% of them appearing once. This specimen consisted of PBMCs, obtained around atezolizumab (anti-PD-L1) treatment. These receptor sequences come from a man in his forties or fifties with urothelial cancer.

The chain employs TRBV9 and TRBJ1-2, with TRBD1 matching 8 bases. The germline V gene has CDR1 SGDLS and CDR2 YYNGEE. The CDR3 has 16 amino acids. Trimming cost V 3 bases and J 3 bases; bases outside gene matches: 10. CDR3 in amino acids: CASSGPLTGVDYGYTF. The CDR3 bases are TGTGCCAGCAGCGGACCGTTGACAGGGGTTGACTATGGCTACACCTTC.

The rearrangement joins TRBV7-9 to TRBJ1-2; 10 nucleotides match TRBD1. The CDR3 contains 16 residues. The V gene end was trimmed by 1 base and the J gene end by 0 bases; junction bases not matched to a gene: 2. The germline V gene encodes CDR1 SEHNR and CDR2 FQNEAQ (reference sequence). The CDR3 here is CASSLGGQGTNYGYTF. DNA for the CDR3: TGTGCCAGCAGCTTAGGGGGACAGGGGACTAACTATGGCTACACCTTC.

The V call is TRBV5-1, the J call TRBJ2-1; D remains ambiguous. V was cut by 0 bases and J by 10 bases, with 11 bases left in between. The germline V gene has CDR1 SGHRS and CDR2 YFSETQ. This CDR3 comprises 13 residues. The CDR3: CASSLEPVREQFF. In DNA, the CDR3 is TGCGCCAGCAGCTTGGAGCCCGTTCGAGAGCAGTTCTTC.

The gene calls are TRBV6-4 and TRBJ2-7; weak D call: TRBD2 (5 bases). CDR1 and CDR2 from the germline V gene are MRHNA and SNTAGT. CDR3 length: 13 amino acids. The germline V and J ends were trimmed by 0 bases and 6 bases, with 9 bases remaining between them. The CDR3 loop reads CASSDSRRGEQYF. The DNA for the CDR3 is TGTGCCAGCAGTGACTCTCGCCGGGGCGAGCAGTACTTC.

The chain links TRBV7-2 to TRBJ2-7, with TRBD2 matching over 7 bases. Trimming cost V 1 base and J 7 bases; bases outside gene matches: 10. The CDR3 loop spans 15 amino acids. The V gene's germline CDR1 is SGHTA and CDR2 FQGNSA. CDR3 in DNA: TGTGCCAGCAGCTTAGGTGGGACGGGGAGGGGAGAGCAGTACTTC. Protein product: CASSLGGTGRGEQYF.

This clone was counted once. The V call is TRBV28, the J call TRBJ1-4; no definite D call. In germline, CDR1 is MDHEN, CDR2 SYDVKM. Trimming removed 2 bases from V and 7 bases from J, with 14 bases in between. The CDR3 length is 15 residues. The CDR3 DNA sequence: TGTGCCAGCAGTTTAACCCGGGTCTACGCTGAAAAACTGTTTTTT. It is translated as CASSLTRVYAEKLFF.

This sequence joins TRBV9 and TRBJ2-1, with 11 positions matching TRBD2. CDR3 size: 15 residues. Germline V gene sequence: CDR1 SGDLS, CDR2 YYNGEE. V gave up 7 bases and J gave up 4 bases; unmatched junction bases: 7. The CDR3 loop reads CASGKTSGKYNEQFF. Written as DNA, the CDR3 is TGTGCCAGCGGCAAGACTAGCGGGAAATACAATGAGCAGTTCTTC.

J is TRBJ1-1 and V is TRBV15, with D perhaps matching TRBD1 (5 bases). Germline CDR1 reads LNHNV; CDR2 reads YYDKDF (reference sequence). Deletions cut 0 bases from V and 7 bases from J, with 12 bases between. This CDR3 comprises 14 residues. The CDR3 DNA sequence: TGTGCCACCAGCAGAGACCCAGGGTCATATGAAGCTTTCTTT. Amino acid sequence: CATSRDPGSYEAFF.